This TCR beta chain was observed in a study of CD8+ T cells in alopecia areata. The study's findings and limits: Scalp clonality and expanded CD8+ clones among the top 100 were significantly decreased by tofacitinib. Besides other cells, scalp samples also yield sequences of resident alphabeta T cells from normal skin. Normal scalp had lower clonality than lesional scalp, with alopecia totalis/universalis lesions showing this most strongly.

Concerning this clone itself: What it recognizes is unknown.

V lost 2 bases, J lost 1 base, and 2 bases stayed unmatched. CDR3 length equals 15 residues. From germline, CDR1 is MGHRA and CDR2 YSYEKL. Regarding treatment: oral pan-JAK inhibitor, 5-10 mg twice daily. Lesional scalp punch biopsies and peripheral blood came from alopecia areata patients. Extracted RNA was reverse transcribed into cDNA, the sequencing template. Assay: immunoSEQ multiplex PCR; the TCRdb copy retains only in-frame clones and omits some. The repertoire consists of about 140,000 clones, with 45% to 60% occurring once and the leading ten covering approximately 15%. The receptor was isolated from a human donor with alopecia areata. This specimen was CD8+ T cells sorted from blood, taken at week 4, from a patient treated with tofacitinib. The chain couples TRBV4-1 to TRBJ2-3; 8 nucleotides match TRBD1. The DNA of the CDR3 is TGCGCCAGCAGCCAATGGGGACAGGGCACAGATACGCAGTATTTT. It translates to CASSQWGQGTDTQYF.